This TCR beta chain stems from a study of cytotoxic CD8 clonotypes in ibrutinib-treated CLL (dated by TCRdb to the early 2020s). In the study overall: The cohort included approximately 15 treatment-naive and under 13 relapsed/refractory patients; around 18 were IGHV unmutated. Samples averaged approximately 260,000 productive templates and tens of thousands of productive rearrangements. All remission and progressive disease samples were collected while patients were still receiving ibrutinib. Of the approximately 86 people in the trial, 26 had longitudinal samples available. Cryopreserved peripheral blood mononuclear cells were obtained prior to treatment, at the time of response, and at either disease progression or sustained remission. Response samples were taken after a median of 12 months on treatment, ranging from about 6 to 40 months. Partial responses were observed in roughly 24 patients and complete responses in 2; after a median follow-up of around 64 months, remission was maintained in 15 or so patients and progression was observed in some twelve. The investigation overall reported the following: Baseline clonality was found to be higher than that of age-matched healthy donors and was strongly correlated with circulating CD8+ T-cell counts. At ibrutinib response clonality went up, during sustained remission it held steady, and at progression it dropped back toward baseline. Sustained-remission and progressing patients did not have matched sampling times, and lymph node repertoires were not examined. Public clonotypes were found to be uncommon and were observed to contract or remain stable during treatment; the increase in clonality was shown to reflect expansion of private clonotypes at ibrutinib response.

With regard to this clone: It lacks a known antigen. There are no base qualities to consult, and no much larger clone falls within one base.

The label giving this sample's time point can be read as: progressive disease on ibrutinib. For TCR beta library preparation, around 2 micrograms of genomic DNA were isolated from cryopreserved PBMCs. Longitudinal blood samples from CLL patients on ibrutinib monotherapy underwent high-throughput TCR beta sequencing. The patients took part in an open-label, single-center phase 2 trial of ibrutinib monotherapy. A MiSeq instrument was used for deep resolution sequencing, which targeted depths ranging from 1 in 1 million up to 1 in 200,000 T cells, with coverage averaging 10x for each clonotype. TCR beta libraries were generated with the immunoSEQ hsTCRB Kit. Turning to the authors' computational methods: The data were analyzed with ImmunoSEQ Analyzer and ImmunoSEQ Data Assistant, and V, D and J gene assignments followed IMGT definitions. Clonality was computed as one minus normalized Shannon entropy of productive rearrangement frequencies, ranging from 0 to 1. Public clonotype analysis was restricted to overrepresented clonotypes comprising at least 0.05% of each patient's repertoire. Some twelve age-matched healthy donor repertoires from immuneACCESS were used as controls for clonality. Entries here come from immuneACCESS through TCRdb and include only in-frame sequences with V and J called. Some clones fail to appear in such tables; in the studies checked, an unresolved V gene covers under half of the shortfall, and the cause of the remainder is unknown. For V, J and clone size, that table is used; D and trimming come from the DNA. This sample is represented by under 300,000 clones; 60% to 80% of them were singletons. Around 5.3% of the sample belongs to the ten largest clones.

At the junction V is shortened by 2 bases and J by 7 bases, with 11 bases in between. CDR1 and CDR2 are read off the germline V gene as SQVTM and ANQGSEA. The CDR3 numbers 12 residues from cysteine through phenylalanine. Only CDR3 DNA is held: 36 bases, read in frame from base 1. The specimen comprised PBMCs, sampled at disease progression, from a patient treated with ibrutinib. This chain joins TRBV29-1 to TRBJ1-2; the D gene is possibly TRBD1, with 5 bases matching. The TCR originated in a human donor with chronic lymphocytic leukemia. The bases read TGCAGCGTTGAACCGCAGGGTCTTGGCTACACCTTC. Its product reads: CSVEPQGLGYTF. This CDR3, with the reference TRBV29-1 and TRBJ1-2 proteins standing in past its ends, gives the full variable domain SAVISQKPSRDICQRGTSLTIQCQVDSQVTMMFWYRQQPGQSLTLIATANQGSEATYESGFVIDKFPISRPNLTFSTLTVSNMSPEDSSIYLCSVEPQGLGYTFGSGTRLTVV.